Sequencing of this T cell receptor (beta chain) was carried out in a study of blood T cells in healthy people across ages. General study results and limits: The diversity estimates, figures obtained from one million T cells, were considered underestimates. It was not known whether donors were CMV positive (a possible confounder of expanded clonotype changes).

The V end lost 7 bases, the J end lost 4 bases, and 14 bases lay between the germline ends. This CDR3 is built from 14 residues. The germline V gene encodes CDR1 SNHLY and CDR2 FYNNEI. This clonotype was counted only a few times. Its antigen is not identified. A second PCR of roughly 7 to 11 cycles used a sample-barcoded 5' primer and a J-beta primer mix. TCRdb re-called the 5' RACE reads through MiXCR, storing one row per CDR3 protein. The sample lists 1.5 million to 2 million distinct CDR3 sequences; about 39% were seen once. Material: blood. This sequence was found in a human donor in good health. The rearrangement links TRBV2 to TRBJ2-1; a weak D match, TRBD1 (6 bases). The CDR3 region has the DNA TGTGCCAGCAAAAGGACAGCCCAATACAATGAGCAGTTCTTC. Amino acid sequence: CASKRTAQYNEQFF. The variable domain in full, with the rest retrieved from reference TRBV2 and TRBJ2-1, is EPEVTQTPSHQVTQMGQEVILRCVPISNHLYFYWYRQILGQKVEFLVSFYNNEISEKSEIFDDQFSVERPDGSNFTLKIRSTKLEDSAMYFCASKRTAQYNEQFFGPGTRLTVL.